This T cell receptor beta chain was sequenced during a study of blood T cells in healthy people across ages. The V gene's germline CDR1 is SQVTM and CDR2 ANQGSEA. The CDR3 covers 12 residues. With a J-beta primer mix and a sample-barcoded 5' primer, a second PCR ran 7 to 11 cycles. TCRdb itself ran the 5' RACE reads through MiXCR, one entry per CDR3 protein. Among about 680,000 distinct CDR3 sequences listed, 49% were seen once. Concerning this clonotype: A junction boundary mismatches the germline segment, possibly from a read error.

The V and J genes are TRBV29-1 and TRBJ1-1; 8 bases match TRBD1. The clonotype comes from a woman in her sixties in good health. Sequencing was done on a sample of blood. In DNA, the CDR3 is TGCAGCGCTGAACGACAGGGGACTGAAGCTTTCTTT. The encoded protein is CSAERQGTEAFF.